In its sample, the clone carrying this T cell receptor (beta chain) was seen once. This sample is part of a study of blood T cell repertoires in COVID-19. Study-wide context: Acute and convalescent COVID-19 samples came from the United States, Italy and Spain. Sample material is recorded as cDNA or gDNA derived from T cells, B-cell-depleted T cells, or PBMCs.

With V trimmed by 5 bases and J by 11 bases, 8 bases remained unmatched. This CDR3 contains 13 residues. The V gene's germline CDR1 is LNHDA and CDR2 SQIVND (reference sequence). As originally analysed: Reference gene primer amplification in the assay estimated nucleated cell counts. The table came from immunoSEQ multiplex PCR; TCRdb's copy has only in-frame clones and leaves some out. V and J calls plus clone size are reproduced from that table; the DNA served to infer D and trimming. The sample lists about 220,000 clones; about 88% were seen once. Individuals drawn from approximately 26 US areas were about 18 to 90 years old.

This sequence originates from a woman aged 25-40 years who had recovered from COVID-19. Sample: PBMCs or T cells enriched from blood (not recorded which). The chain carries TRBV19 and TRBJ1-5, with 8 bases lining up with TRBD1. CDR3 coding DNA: TGTGCCAGTAGTGGACAGGGTGCTAGGTCCCAGCATTTT. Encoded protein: CASSGQGARSQHF.